This T cell receptor beta chain was sequenced for a study of T cells in Graves' hyperthyroidism and ophthalmopathy. Study outcomes and limitations: Ophthalmopathy was predicted by the model a median of around 5.9 months ahead of onset.

This clonotype was found many times. Its antigen is still unknown. The study excluded patients with uncontrolled infection, other autoimmune disease, pregnancy or lactation. The V gene end was trimmed by 0 bases and the J gene end by 0 bases; junction bases not matched to a gene: 4. CDR1 and CDR2 (germline): SGDLS, YYNGEE. CDR3 length: 16 residues. TCR beta CDR3 region amplification was performed from RNA transcripts. Researchers ran a first-round RT-PCR on the TCR CDR3 using the HTBI primer set. TCRdb reanalysed the multiplex PCR reads using MiXCR and keeps one entry per CDR3 protein. Of 490,000 or so distinct CDR3 sequences in the sample, about 46% are singletons; the top ten hold about 43%.

The sequenced material came from peripheral blood or thyroid tissue (not recorded which). This rearrangement joins TRBV9 to TRBJ2-5, with 8 nucleotides matching TRBD2. The origin of this receptor is an adult woman with Graves' disease, either hyperthyroidism or ophthalmopathy (not recorded which). The CDR3 loop reads CASSVGTSQYQETQYF. The CDR3 DNA reads TGTGCCAGCAGCGTAGGGACTAGCCAGTACCAAGAGACCCAGTACTTC. The whole variable domain, remainder taken from reference TRBV9 and TRBJ2-5, is DSGVTQTPKHLITATGQRVTLRCSPRSGDLSVYWYQQSLDQGLQFLIQYYNGEERAKGNILERFSAQQFPDLHSELNLSSLELGDSALYFCASSVGTSQYQETQYFGPGTRLLVL.